The T cell receptor beta chain described here comes from a study of T cells of healthy individuals. This clonotype was picked up a small number of times. One entry per CDR3 protein, called by TCRdb with MiXCR from the 5' RACE reads. Of nearly 100,000 distinct CDR3 sequences in the sample, around 17% are singletons; the top ten hold about 6.2%. V was pared by 4 bases and J by 3 bases, with 9 bases between. CDR3 length: 13 amino acids. The chain has TRBV12-3 or TRBV12-4 and TRBJ2-5; D gene uncertain. This TCR was recovered from a human donor in good health. As DNA, the CDR3 is TGTGCCAGCAGTTCAACACGGGAAGAGACCCAGTACTTC. Protein product: CASSSTREETQYF.